Presented here are 23 T cell receptor beta chains from one specimen sequenced in a study of T-cell reconstitution after alpha-beta-depleted transplantation in children. Library preparation (for TCRbeta) was performed with unique molecular identifiers. TCRdb processed the PCR reads anew with MiXCR; each CDR3 protein has one entry. This sample has about 500,000 distinct CDR3 sequences, with about 30% found just once. Sequenced material: PBMCs from the stem cell graft donor, taken from the stem cell graft. The receptors come from a human donor who donated a stem cell graft to a child with aplastic anemia.

The rearrangement uses TRBV29-1 and TRBJ2-6; D ambiguous. This CDR3 comprises 13 residues. Trimming took 4 bases from V and 0 from J, leaving 4 bases between them. Germline V gene data show CDR1 as SQVTM and CDR2 as ANQGSEA. DNA for the CDR3: TGCAGCGTTGCGAACTCTGGGGCCAACGTCCTGACTTTC. Translated, it gives CSVANSGANVLTF.

This clonotype was seen more than once but under ten times. The DNA for the CDR3 is TGTGCCAGCAGACCTAATACAGGGCTGGATGAGCAGTTCTTC. Protein: CASRPNTGLDEQFF. J is TRBJ2-1 and V is TRBV12-3 or TRBV12-4; perhaps TRBD1 as D (6 bases). CDR3 length equals 14 residues. The V and J ends lost 6 bases and 8 bases respectively, with 17 bases between them.

This clonotype has more than one count but fewer than ten. The chain is built from TRBV29-1 and TRBJ1-5, with 10 bases that match TRBD1. The CDR3 is 18 amino acids. Germline CDR1 and CDR2: SQVTM and ANQGSEA. The ends lost 7 bases at V and 3 bases at J; junction bases unmatched: 18. The chain's CDR3 is CSAQGGQGESWLNQPQHF. CDR3 DNA sequence: TGCAGCGCTCAAGGCGGACAGGGGGAAAGCTGGCTCAATCAGCCCCAGCATTTT.

The rearrangement links TRBV11-2 to TRBJ1-1; no reliable D call. The ends were cut back, 2 bases at V and 10 bases at J, with 17 bases in the middle. This CDR3 spans 14 amino acids. Germline V gives CDR1 SGHAT, CDR2 FQNNGV. The CDR3 region is CASSLSGYIGRAFF. The CDR3 coding sequence is TGTGCCAGCAGCTTATCGGGGTATATAGGGAGAGCTTTCTTT.

Note on this clonotype: This sequence may be a read error, since a much larger clone differs from it by one base. The V call is TRBV12-3 or TRBV12-4, the J call TRBJ2-1, with 11 bases lining up with TRBD2. This CDR3 is built from 14 residues. J was trimmed by 4 bases and V by 7 bases; bases with no gene match: 3. The CDR3 DNA reads TGTGCCAGCACGGGACTAGCGGAGTACAATGAGCAGTTCTTC. This codes for CASTGLAEYNEQFF.

This clonotype is a singleton in its sample. The chain recombines TRBV28 with TRBJ2-7; 12 nucleotides agree with TRBD1. With 4 bases clipped from V and 3 bases from J, the junction kept 7 bases outside the gene matches. Germline V CDR1 and CDR2: MDHEN, SYDVKM. This CDR3 is built from 16 residues. In nucleotides, the CDR3 is TGTGCCAGCAGTTCCGCCGGGACAGGGGGCATCTACGAGCAGTACTTC. Translated: CASSSAGTGGIYEQYF. Looking up the rest from reference TRBV28 and TRBJ2-7 gives the full variable domain: DVKVTQSSRYLVKRTGEKVFLECVQDMDHENMFWYRQDPGLGLRLIYFSYDVKMKEKGDIPEGYSVSREKKERFSLILESASTNQTSMYLCASSSAGTGGIYEQYFGPGTRLTVT.

This clonotype was seen more than once but under ten times. The rearrangement links TRBV7-2 to TRBJ2-1; D unresolved. CDR1 is SGHTA, CDR2 FQGNSA, per germline. The V end lost 5 bases, the J end lost 7 bases, and 21 bases lay between the germline ends. The CDR3 is 16 residues long. The CDR3 DNA reads as TGTGCCAGCAGCGCCATTAGAATACTGGCCGGAAATGAGCAGTTCTTC. As protein: CASSAIRILAGNEQFF.

A few counts support this clonotype. The chain combines TRBV7-2 with TRBJ2-7; no clear D. Deletions cut 0 bases from V and 6 bases from J, with 6 bases between. CDR1 and CDR2 (germline): SGHTA, FQGNSA. CDR3 length: 12 amino acids. This CDR3 reads CASSLAWSEQYF. DNA of the CDR3: TGTGCCAGCAGCTTAGCCTGGTCCGAGCAGTACTTC.

The rearrangement links TRBV6-6 to TRBJ1-5, with no clear D. Germline V lookup: CDR1 MNHNY, CDR2 SVGAGI (reference sequence). This CDR3 comprises 11 residues. Deletions cut 4 bases from V and 6 bases from J, with 4 bases between. The CDR3 region is CASSSGQPQHF. The CDR3 DNA follows: TGTGCCAGCAGTTCAGGTCAGCCCCAGCATTTT.

The sample holds a few counts of this clonotype. V is TRBV29-1 and J is TRBJ1-1; maybe TRBD1 (5 bases). The CDR3 has 13 amino acids. V was pared by 4 bases and J by 1 base, with 10 bases between. Per the germline V gene, CDR1 is SQVTM and CDR2 is ANQGSEA. The CDR3 DNA follows: TGCAGCGTTGTCCGGGGGGGGAACACTGAAGCTTTCTTT. Its protein is CSVVRGGNTEAFF.

DNA of the CDR3: TGTGCCATGGGCCCCGGGCTAGCGGGAAACAATGAGCAGTTCTTC. It specifies CAMGPGLAGNNEQFF. This chain links TRBV4-2 with TRBJ2-1; 9 bases are a match to TRBD2. This CDR3 is built from 15 residues. Trimming cost V 10 bases and J 5 bases; bases outside gene matches: 12. Germline V lookup: CDR1 LGHNA, CDR2 YNFKEQ.

This clonotype appeared many times. The chain employs TRBV20-1 and TRBJ2-1, with TRBD2 identical over 9 bases. The CDR3 is 14 amino acids. CDR1 DFQATT and CDR2 SNEGSKA come from the germline V gene (reference sequence). The V segment lost 5 bases and the J segment 6 bases; nucleotides outside the gene matches: 8. CDR3 amino acids: CSAGLSGRRNEQFF. The CDR3 nucleotides are TGCAGTGCTGGATTAAGCGGGAGGCGCAATGAGCAGTTCTTC.

The J gene is TRBJ2-5, the V gene TRBV20-1; D may match TRBD1 or TRBD2 (6 bases each). The germline gives CDR1 DFQATT, CDR2 SNEGSKA (reference sequence). The CDR3 contains 13 residues. The V end was cut by 5 bases, the J end by 5 bases, with 15 bases between. The CDR3 DNA sequence: TGCAGTGCTCGTCCAACAGGGAGGGAGACCCAGTACTTC. Translating it yields CSARPTGRETQYF.

This sequence joins TRBV9 and TRBJ1-1; D ambiguous. Looked up from germline, CDR1 is SGDLS and CDR2 is YYNGEE. The CDR3 sequence is 13 residues long. V was clipped by 0 bases and J by 1 base, with 4 bases between them. CDR3 coding DNA: TGTGCCAGCAGCGTAGCCCCGAACACTGAAGCTTTCTTT. Translation: CASSVAPNTEAFF.

This clonotype was observed a handful of times. V and J are TRBV4-2 and TRBJ2-1; 9 bases align to TRBD1. The CDR3 extends over 16 amino acids. From germline, CDR1 is LGHNA and CDR2 YNFKEQ. V shed 0 bases, J shed 3 bases, and the junction held 3 bases outside the gene matches. In nucleotides, the CDR3 is TGTGCCAGCAGCCAAGAATGGGACAGGGACTACAATGAGCAGTTCTTC. It specifies CASSQEWDRDYNEQFF.

The rearrangement links TRBV7-2 to TRBJ2-3; the D is unclear. CDR1 and CDR2 (germline): SGHTA, FQGNSA. The CDR3 loop spans 15 amino acids. The V end was cut by 5 bases, the J end by 2 bases, with 14 bases between. The CDR3 bases are TGTGCCAGCAGCCCCGCGTTGATATCCACAGATACGCAGTATTTT. Translation gives CASSPALISTDTQYF.

DNA of the CDR3: TGTGCCAGCAGCCCGGGACGCCTCTCTGGAAACACCATATATTTT. Translating gives CASSPGRLSGNTIYF. The rearrangement joins TRBV6-1 to TRBJ1-3, with D perhaps TRBD1 (5 bases). This CDR3 has 15 residues. Germline V gene sequence: CDR1 MNHNS, CDR2 SASEGT. The ends were cut back, 6 bases at V and 0 bases at J, with 12 bases in the middle.

This CDR3 is CASSSSGPGVYEQYF. The DNA of the CDR3 is TGTGCCAGTAGTAGTAGCGGACCGGGGGTCTACGAGCAGTACTTC. The V and J genes are TRBV19 and TRBJ2-7, with D perhaps TRBD2 (6 bases). The germline V gene has CDR1 LNHDA and CDR2 SQIVND (reference sequence). This CDR3 has 15 amino acids. Trimming stripped 4 bases from V and 3 bases from J, with 16 bases between.

This clonotype was counted only a few times. The chain carries TRBV5-4 and TRBJ2-1; tentative D call: TRBD2 (5 bases). The CDR3 totals 13 residues. Per the germline V gene, CDR1 is SGHNT and CDR2 is YYREEE (reference sequence). Trimming removed 5 bases from V and 5 bases from J, with 11 bases in between. CDR3 residues: CASSQSGDNEQFF. The CDR3 nucleotides read TGTGCCAGCAGTCAAAGCGGAGACAATGAGCAGTTCTTC.

This clonotype was counted only a few times. CDR3 loop: CASSVGFQETQYF. The CDR3 region has the DNA TGTGCCAGCAGCGTGGGGTTCCAAGAGACCCAGTACTTC. The rearrangement joins TRBV9 to TRBJ2-5; unclear D gene. Germline V gene sequence: CDR1 SGDLS, CDR2 YYNGEE. The CDR3 sequence is 13 residues long. V was pared by 2 bases and J by 1 base, with 6 bases between.

The chain has TRBV5-1 and TRBJ2-1; 11 bases line up with TRBD2. Unmatched junction bases numbered 7, after V lost 0 bases and J lost 5 bases. The CDR3 sequence is 17 residues long. The V gene's germline CDR1 is SGHRS and CDR2 YFSETQ. The CDR3 nucleotides read TGCGCCAGCAGCTTGGTCTTTACTAGCGGGGGCAACAATGAGCAGTTCTTC. It yields the protein CASSLVFTSGGNNEQFF. The full variable domain, its missing parts supplied by reference TRBV5-1 and TRBJ2-1, is KAGVTQTPRYLIKTRGQQVTLSCSPISGHRSVSWYQQTPGQGLQFLFEYFSETQRNKGNFPGRFSGRQFSNSRSEMNVSTLELGDSALYLCASSLVFTSGGNNEQFFGPGTRLTVL.

J is TRBJ1-4 and V is TRBV6-4; the D gene is possibly TRBD1 (6 bases). The V end was cut by 5 bases, the J end by 8 bases, with 12 bases between. The CDR3 extends over 13 amino acids. Looked up from germline, CDR1 is MRHNA and CDR2 is SNTAGT. This chain's CDR3 is CASSLLQGEKLFF. CDR3 DNA: TGTGCCAGCAGTTTGCTCCAGGGGGAAAAACTGTTTTTT.

J is TRBJ2-3 and V is TRBV15; D is ambiguous. CDR1 and CDR2 (germline): LNHNV, YYDKDF (reference sequence). V shed 0 bases and J shed 2 bases, with 6 bases lying between them. This CDR3 comprises 14 residues. CDR3 sequence: CATSRDVVTDTQYF. The DNA for the CDR3 is TGTGCCACCAGCAGAGATGTGGTCACAGATACGCAGTATTTT.